A single sample gave rise to the 31 T cell receptor beta chains below, sequenced in a study of Graves' ophthalmopathy and Graves' hyperthyroidism (dated by TCRdb to 2016 to 2019). The instrument was an Illumina HiSeq 2000. For repertoire sequencing, the TCR beta CDR3 regions were amplified from RNA transcripts. A first-round RT-PCR used HTBI primers with the Qiagen OneStep RT-PCR kit, followed by a second-round multiplex PCR, size selection and purification. The public reads were quality trimmed at Q25 with fastp and then assembled into clones with MiXCR by TCRdb, keeping productive beta chains. Records with the same CDR3 protein are collapsed into one entry carrying the most frequent genes and DNA. The sample includes tens of thousands of distinct CDR3 sequences, with more than 40% observed a single time. The top ten clonotypes cover over 4% of the sample. Source material: peripheral blood. The receptors originated from an adult woman with Graves' ophthalmopathy.

V and J are TRBV4-2 and TRBJ1-2; maybe TRBD1 (5 bases). The CDR3 is made up of 15 amino acids. Germline CDR1 and CDR2: LGHNA and YNFKEQ. The ends were cut back, 4 bases at V and 6 bases at J, with 18 bases in the middle. The DNA for the CDR3 is TGTGCCAGCAGCCCATGGGGGGGGGACTTTGATGGCTACACCTTC. Its protein product is CASSPWGGDFDGYTF.

V gene TRBV9 combines with J gene TRBJ2-5; 9 bases are a match to TRBD1. This CDR3 spans 14 amino acids. J lost 5 bases, V lost 7 bases, and 9 bases had no gene match. Germline V gene lookup returns CDR1 SGDLS and CDR2 YYNGEE. DNA of the CDR3: TGTGCCAGCTCGTACAGGGGGCGGCGGGAGACCCAGTACTTC. Amino acids: CASSYRGRRETQYF.

The chain recombines TRBV20-1 with TRBJ2-7; the match to TRBD1 covers 8 bases. Germline V CDR1 and CDR2: DFQATT, SNEGSKA (reference sequence). V was pared by 6 bases and J by 7 bases, with 14 bases of the junction left unmatched. CDR3 length: 14 residues. The DNA of the CDR3 is TGCAGTGCCCCCCACGGCAGGACAGGGAGTGAGCAGTACTTC. It is translated as CSAPHGRTGSEQYF.

This clonotype was seen many times. This sequence joins TRBV20-1 and TRBJ2-3, with no clear D. Germline V gene lookup returns CDR1 DFQATT and CDR2 SNEGSKA (reference sequence). The V and J ends lost 0 bases and 5 bases respectively, with 6 bases between them. The CDR3 is made up of 12 amino acids. CDR3: CSARDNLDTQYF. The DNA for the CDR3 is TGCAGTGCTAGAGACAACCTAGATACGCAGTATTTT.

The V call is TRBV25-1, the J call TRBJ2-7; D is perhaps TRBD1 (6 bases). Germline V gene data show CDR1 as MGHDK and CDR2 as SYGVNS. The CDR3 loop spans 17 amino acids. V lost 2 bases and J lost 2, with 19 bases in between. The CDR3 reads CASSEDHRAVIPYEQYF. CDR3 sequence (DNA): TGTGCCAGCAGTGAAGACCACAGGGCCGTAATCCCCTACGAGCAGTACTTC.

A remark on this clonotype: This is likely a read error, given that the CDR3 carries no conserved phenylalanine or tryptophan at its end. The limits of the CDR3 on the DNA are not certain, so only TCRdb's listed CDR3 is given. V and J are TRBV10-1 and TRBJ2-6. The CDR3 numbers 9 amino acids, ends counted. CDR1 WNHNN and CDR2 SYGVQD come from the germline V gene (reference sequence). The CDR3 spells CASSETNSL.

This clonotype was observed many times. This chain connects TRBV6-2 or TRBV6-3 to TRBJ2-3, with 8 nucleotides matching TRBD2. CDR1 MNHEY and CDR2 SVGEGT come from the germline V gene. Trimming cost V 10 bases and J 1 base; bases outside gene matches: 4. The CDR3 length is 13 residues. CDR3 DNA sequence: TGTGCCACACTAGCGGTAGGCACAGATACGCAGTATTTT. This encodes CATLAVGTDTQYF.

V usage is TRBV7-2 and J usage is TRBJ2-1, with 14 bases identical to TRBD2. Per the germline V gene, CDR1 is SGHTA and CDR2 is FQGNSA. The CDR3 contains 18 residues. The J segment lost 0 bases and the V segment lost 5 bases, leaving 6 bases of the junction unmatched. CDR3 amino acids: CASSPRTSGGISYNEQFF. CDR3 sequence (DNA): TGTGCCAGCAGCCCCAGGACTAGCGGGGGGATCTCCTACAATGAGCAGTTCTTC.

This clonotype showed up many times. A read error is possible here, since a much larger clone lies one base away. The chain has TRBV20-1 and TRBJ2-7; 7 bases align to TRBD2. Trimming cost V 6 bases and J 2 bases; bases outside gene matches: 16. The CDR3 length is 16 residues. The germline V gene has CDR1 DFQATT and CDR2 SNEGSKA (reference sequence). The CDR3 bases are TGCAGTGCGAGGACCTTCACTAGCGTACGCGCCTACGAGCAGTACTTC. This gives the protein CSARTFTSVRAYEQYF.

There are many counts of this clonotype. The rearrangement uses TRBV19 and TRBJ1-5; tentative D call: TRBD1 (5 bases). The CDR3 totals 15 residues. V gave up 6 bases and J gave up 0 bases, with 12 bases separating them. Germline V CDR1 and CDR2: LNHDA, SQIVND (reference sequence). The CDR3 DNA follows: TGTGCCAGTAGGCCGGGGCACCGTAGCAATCAGCCCCAGCATTTT. Its protein product is CASRPGHRSNQPQHF. The full variable domain, with the rest looked up from reference TRBV19 and TRBJ1-5, is DGGITQSPKYLFRKEGQNVTLSCEQNLNHDAMYWYRQDPGQGLRLIYYSQIVNDFQKGDIAEGYSVSREKKESFPLTVTSAQKNPTAFYLCASRPGHRSNQPQHFGDGTRLSIL.

This clonotype was counted many times. This clone may be a read error of a much larger clone one base away. The rearrangement uses TRBV6-5 and TRBJ2-7; 11 positions agree with TRBD1. Germline trimming cut 5 bases from V and 2 bases from J; bases unmatched to any gene: 2. CDR1 is MNHEY and CDR2 is SVGAGI in the germline V gene. The CDR3 length is 14 residues. The CDR3 bases are TGTGCCAGCAGTGGGGACAGGGGGGCCTACGAGCAGTACTTC. This sequence encodes CASSGDRGAYEQYF.

As to this clonotype: Sequence at one end of the junction differs from germline and may be a read error. The chain's CDR3 is CAGSEVGGHTGELFF. In DNA form, the CDR3 reads TGTGCCGGCAGTGAGGTGGGGGGGCACACCGGGGAGCTGTTTTTT. V gene TRBV6-4 combines with J gene TRBJ2-2, with D perhaps TRBD2 (7 bases). This CDR3 spans 15 amino acids. Germline V lookup: CDR1 MRHNA, CDR2 SNTAGT.

In DNA, the CDR3 is TGTGCCAGCAGCCTGGGACTAGCGGGGGGTCAGCCCCAGCATTTT. Its protein product is CASSLGLAGGQPQHF. The chain employs TRBV7-2 and TRBJ1-5, with TRBD1 as a possible D gene (5 bases). Germline lookup yields CDR1 SGHTA and CDR2 FQGNSA. Deletions cut 5 bases from V and 6 bases from J, with 17 bases between. The CDR3 runs 15 residues.

With respect to this clonotype: A read error may be the cause here, since a much bigger clone is one base away. The chain combines TRBV5-2 with TRBJ2-7. TRBV5-2 is designated a pseudogene. The CDR3 is made up of 14 amino acids. CDR3: CASNGLQGSYELYF. In DNA form, the CDR3 reads TGTGCCAGCAATGGTTTACAGGGCTCCTACGAGCTGTACTTC.

Regarding this clonotype: This CDR3 fails to terminate in the conserved phenylalanine or tryptophan, so it likely reflects a read error. The V and J genes are TRBV20-1 and TRBJ1-4; no reliable D call. Germline V gene sequence: CDR1 DFQATT, CDR2 SNEGSKA (reference sequence). V gave up 5 bases and J gave up 5 bases, with 9 bases separating them. This CDR3 region has 12 residues. This CDR3 is CSARAVNEKLFS. The CDR3 region has the DNA TGCAGTGCTCGGGCGGTGAATGAAAAACTGTTTTCA.

The CDR3 coding sequence is TGTGCCACCCTAGCGGGGGAATCCGAGCAGTACTTC. Its translation is CATLAGESEQYF. The chain combines TRBV10-3 with TRBJ2-7; 10 bases line up with TRBD2. The CDR3 loop spans 12 amino acids. Germline CDR1 is ENHRY and CDR2 is SYGVKD. V was clipped by 10 bases and J by 6 bases; unmatched bases: 6.

The chain has TRBV6-5 and TRBJ2-1, with 8 bases aligning to TRBD1. This CDR3 region has 15 residues. Germline loops: CDR1 MNHEY, CDR2 SVGAGI. The V gene end was trimmed by 0 bases and the J gene end by 7 bases; junction bases not matched to a gene: 5. CDR3 amino acids: CASSYSGRGPNEQFF. The CDR3 DNA sequence: TGTGCCAGCAGTTACTCCGGCAGGGGGCCGAATGAGCAGTTCTTC.

V gene TRBV11-2 combines with J gene TRBJ1-1, with D possibly matching TRBD1 (5 bases). Trimming stripped 1 base from V and 7 bases from J, with 13 bases between. Germline V CDR1 and CDR2: SGHAT, FQNNGV. This CDR3 contains 14 residues. This chain's CDR3 is CASSLAVGAYEAFF. CDR3 sequence (DNA): TGTGCCAGCAGCTTAGCTGTAGGGGCGTATGAAGCTTTCTTT.

The rearrangement joins TRBV20-1 to TRBJ2-3; D unclear. The CDR3 has 11 amino acids. CDR1 is DFQATT and CDR2 is SNEGSKA in the germline V gene (reference sequence). The DNA of the CDR3 is TGCGATGCTAGGTTGGTGGGTACGCAGTATTTT. This gives the protein CDARLVGTQYF.

Worth noting for this clonotype: A much larger clone differs by one base, so this may be a read error. The gene calls are TRBV5-8 and TRBJ2-7; no definite D call. The CDR3 extends over 16 amino acids. V was clipped by 4 bases and J by 3 bases, with 20 bases between them. Germline V gives CDR1 SGHTS, CDR2 YDEGEE. CDR3 DNA: TGTGCCAGCAGCGCGACACTATCACGGGTTGACTACGAGCAGTACTTC. Translating gives CASSATLSRVDYEQYF.

V is TRBV7-2 and J is TRBJ2-5, with D possibly TRBD1 on 8 matching bases. CDR3 size: 18 residues. The V gene lost 5 bases and the J gene lost 1 base, with 23 bases spanning the gap. Germline CDR1 is SGHTA and CDR2 is FQGNSA. In DNA form, the CDR3 reads TGTGCCAGCAGCCCGGACAGGGTCGGGAGGAGCCCCCAAGAGACCCAGTACTTC. It encodes CASSPDRVGRSPQETQYF.

The rearrangement uses TRBV2 and TRBJ1-5, with D unclear. V was shortened by 4 bases and J by 1 base, with 8 bases between the two germline ends. This CDR3 is built from 14 residues. The germline CDR1 and CDR2 sequences are SNHLY and FYNNEI. This CDR3 reads CASSVDWSNQPQHF. In nucleotides, the CDR3 is TGTGCCAGCAGTGTAGATTGGAGCAATCAGCCCCAGCATTTT. Together with reference TRBV2 and TRBJ1-5, the CDR3 gives the full variable domain: EPEVTQTPSHQVTQMGQEVILRCVPISNHLYFYWYRQILGQKVEFLVSFYNNEISEKSEIFDDQFSVERPDGSNFTLKIRSTKLEDSAMYFCASSVDWSNQPQHFGDGTRLSIL.

The J gene is TRBJ2-2, the V gene TRBV20-1; 9 bases fit TRBD2. The CDR3 has 15 amino acids. Losses at the gene ends were 3 bases for V and 3 bases for J; bases not matched to a gene: 5. Germline V CDR1 and CDR2: DFQATT, SNEGSKA (reference sequence). CDR3 in amino acids: CSARAGGRDTGELFF. The CDR3 DNA sequence: TGCAGTGCTAGGGCGGGAGGGCGAGACACCGGGGAGCTGTTTTTT.

This clonotype has just a few counts. The chain links TRBV25-1 to TRBJ1-2; no clear D. The CDR3 contains 12 residues. Germline loops: CDR1 MGHDK, CDR2 SYGVNS. The germline V and J ends were trimmed by 6 bases and 7 bases, with 12 bases remaining between them. The CDR3 coding sequence is TGTGCCAGCAGCTTCTCCTCGTCTGGCTACACCTTC. Translation: CASSFSSSGYTF.

This clonotype was observed many times. A much larger clone differs from this one at a single base, so this may be a read error. V is TRBV19 and J is TRBJ1-5; D remains ambiguous. Germline V lookup: CDR1 LNHDA, CDR2 SQIVND (reference sequence). This CDR3 is built from 15 residues. The CDR3 DNA reads as TGTGCCAGTAGTATCGGGAAGGCTAGCAATCAGTCCCAGCATTTT. It specifies CASSIGKASNQSQHF.

The chain couples TRBV7-8 to TRBJ1-1; D perhaps matches TRBD1 (5 bases). V gave up 5 bases and J gave up 4 bases, with 11 bases separating them. The CDR3 consists of 13 residues. Germline V gene sequence: CDR1 SGHVS, CDR2 FQNEAQ. The CDR3 bases are TGTGCCAGCAGCCAAGGGGTGAGCACTGAAGCTTTCTTT. As protein: CASSQGVSTEAFF.

This clonotype was seen once. No DNA is shown, since the ends of the CDR3 on it are uncertain; the CDR3 is the one TCRdb lists. The rearrangement links TRBV5-1 to TRBJ2-7; TRBD1 is the table's D call, not checked against the DNA. Germline V lookup: CDR1 SGHRS, CDR2 YFSETQ. The CDR3 region is 14 residues in length, termini included. The CDR3 loop reads CASSLWATGAEQHF.

The V gene is TRBV20-1, the J gene TRBJ1-4, with TRBD1 identical over 10 bases. This CDR3 region has 15 residues. Trimming took 0 bases from V and 12 from J; bases not matched to a gene: 10. Germline CDR1 and CDR2: DFQATT and SNEGSKA (reference sequence). This CDR3 reads CSARDSRTGGRELFF. Written as DNA, the CDR3 is TGCAGTGCTAGAGACTCCCGGACAGGGGGAAGGGAACTGTTTTTT.

This clonotype was seen repeatedly, ten times or more. V usage is TRBV4-2 and J usage is TRBJ1-3; D gene uncertain. With 4 bases removed from V and 2 bases from J, the gap between germline ends came to 3 bases. The CDR3 loop spans 12 amino acids. CDR1 LGHNA and CDR2 YNFKEQ come from the germline V gene. The CDR3 sequence is CASSPAGNTIYF. CDR3 DNA: TGTGCCAGCAGCCCAGCTGGAAACACCATATATTTT.

The gene calls are TRBV20-1 and TRBJ2-3; D might be TRBD1 or TRBD2, each matching 5 bases. Trimming stripped 4 bases from V and 1 base from J, with 15 bases between. Germline CDR1 is DFQATT and CDR2 is SNEGSKA (reference sequence). The CDR3 has 15 amino acids. Here the CDR3 reads CSANRDAQRTDTQYF. CDR3 nucleotides: TGCAGTGCTAACCGGGACGCCCAGCGCACAGATACGCAGTATTTT.

The V and J genes are TRBV29-1 and TRBJ2-7; a possible D gene is TRBD2 (5 bases). CDR1 SQVTM and CDR2 ANQGSEA come from the germline V gene. The CDR3 contains 11 residues. Trimming pared 7 bases from V and 3 bases from J, leaving 10 bases between. The CDR3 DNA is TGCAGCGGGACGAGCGGCTACGAGCAGTACTTC. Translating it yields CSGTSGYEQYF.